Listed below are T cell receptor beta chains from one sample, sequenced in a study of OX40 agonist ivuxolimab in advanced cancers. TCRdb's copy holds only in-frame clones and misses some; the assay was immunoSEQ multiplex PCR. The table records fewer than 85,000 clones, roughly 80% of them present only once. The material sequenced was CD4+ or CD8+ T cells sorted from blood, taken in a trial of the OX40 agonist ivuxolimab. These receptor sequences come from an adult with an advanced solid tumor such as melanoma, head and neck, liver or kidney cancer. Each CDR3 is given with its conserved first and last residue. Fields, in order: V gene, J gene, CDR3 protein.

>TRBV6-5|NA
CASSYSGTGNYEQYF
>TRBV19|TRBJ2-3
CASSMATTDTQYF
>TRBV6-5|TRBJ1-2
CASSYDHGADTYGYTF
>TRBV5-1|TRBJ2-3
CASSRPGTGSTDTQYF
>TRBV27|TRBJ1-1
CASSLNRGVLAEAFF
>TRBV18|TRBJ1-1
CASSPSRGGNTEAFF
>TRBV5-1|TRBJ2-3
CASSLGASGGTDTQYF
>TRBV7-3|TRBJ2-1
CASSVGTGSYNEQFF
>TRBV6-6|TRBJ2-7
CASSSTGQNTYEQYF
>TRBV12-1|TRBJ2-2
CASSFATSAGDTGELFF
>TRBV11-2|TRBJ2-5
CASSSDRAFGETQYF
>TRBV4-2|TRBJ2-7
CASSQDTSGKGREQYF
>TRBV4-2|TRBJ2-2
CASSGGPTTGELFF
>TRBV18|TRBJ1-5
CASSQGTGGTGNQPQHF
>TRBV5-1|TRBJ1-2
CASSLEDSLYGYTF
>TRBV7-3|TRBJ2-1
CASSTDRGSYNEQFF
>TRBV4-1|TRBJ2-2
CASRPRQGPTGELFF
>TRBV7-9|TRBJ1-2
CASSLIGGGYTF
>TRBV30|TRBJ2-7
CAWGRELAGDFEQYF
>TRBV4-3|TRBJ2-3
CASSQPGGGGTDTQYF
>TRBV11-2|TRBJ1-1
CASSLSSGGVTEAFF
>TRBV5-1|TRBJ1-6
CASSFGRASSYNSPLHF
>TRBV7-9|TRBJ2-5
CASSLGTVKTQYF
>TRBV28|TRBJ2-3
CASSTRDRGTDTQYF
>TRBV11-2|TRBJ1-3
CASSLTGRKSSGNTIYF
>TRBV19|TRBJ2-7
CASSPSVAGEYEQYF
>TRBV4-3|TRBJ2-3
CASSQKFGQGRTDTQYF
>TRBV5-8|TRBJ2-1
CASSSGTGFYNEQFF
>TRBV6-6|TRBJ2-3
CASSLLESTQYF
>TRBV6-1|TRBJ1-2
CASSQGQGSGGYTF
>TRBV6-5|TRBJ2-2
CASRTTGGFTGELFF
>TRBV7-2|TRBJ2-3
CASSARLAGATDTQYF
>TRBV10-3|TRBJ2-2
CAPRYRGLGNTGELFF
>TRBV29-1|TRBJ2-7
CSVAGGAPHEQYF
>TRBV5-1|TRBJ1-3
CASSRDRAERNTIYF
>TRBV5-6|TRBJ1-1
CASSPGMGGGYTEAFF
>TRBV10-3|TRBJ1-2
CAISEGHQGGYTF
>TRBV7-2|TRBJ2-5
CASRVGVAVETQYF
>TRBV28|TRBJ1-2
CASTANYGYTF
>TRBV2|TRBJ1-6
CASSARMNSPLHF
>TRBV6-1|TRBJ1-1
CASSPAAPNTEAFF
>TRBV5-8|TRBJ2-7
CASSFQGARYEQYF
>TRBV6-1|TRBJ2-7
CASSRYASSYEQYF
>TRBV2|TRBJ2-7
CASSNGPEGEQYF
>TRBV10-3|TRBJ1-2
CAISLGQGASYGYTF
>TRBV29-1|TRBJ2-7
CSVVRGLDEQYF
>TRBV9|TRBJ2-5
CASSAGRLAGYQETQYF
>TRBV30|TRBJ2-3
CAWSVFADTQYF
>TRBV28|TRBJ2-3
CASRKGRRDTQYF
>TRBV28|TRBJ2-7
CASSLGTGLVRSSYEQYF